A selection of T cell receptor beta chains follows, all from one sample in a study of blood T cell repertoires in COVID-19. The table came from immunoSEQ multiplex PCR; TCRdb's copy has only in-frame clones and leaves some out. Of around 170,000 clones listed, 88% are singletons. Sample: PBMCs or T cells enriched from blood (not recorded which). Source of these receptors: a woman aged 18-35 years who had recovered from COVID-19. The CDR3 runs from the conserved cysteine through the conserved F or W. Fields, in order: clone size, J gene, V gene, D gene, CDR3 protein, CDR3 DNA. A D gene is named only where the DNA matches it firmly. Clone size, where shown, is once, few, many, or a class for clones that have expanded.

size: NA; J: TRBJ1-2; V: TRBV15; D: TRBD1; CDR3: CATGTRGLGNGYTF; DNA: TGTGCCACCGGAACCAGGGGGCTCGGAAATGGCTACACCTTC
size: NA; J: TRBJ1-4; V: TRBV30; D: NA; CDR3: CAWSRAPEAEKLFF; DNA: TGTGCCTGGAGCCGGGCTCCGGAGGCGGAAAAACTGTTTTTT
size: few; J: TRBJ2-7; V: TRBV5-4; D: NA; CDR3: CASSLLDKAYEQYF; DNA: TGTGCCAGCAGCTTGCTGGACAAAGCCTACGAGCAGTACTTC
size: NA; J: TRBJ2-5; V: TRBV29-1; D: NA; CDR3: CSAPRGGHETQYF; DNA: TGCAGCGCCCCGAGGGGGGGGCACGAGACCCAGTACTTC
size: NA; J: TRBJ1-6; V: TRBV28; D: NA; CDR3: CASSDRLCCGSPLHF; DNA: TGTGCCAGCAGTGACAGGCTGTGCTGTGGTTCACCCCTCCACTTT
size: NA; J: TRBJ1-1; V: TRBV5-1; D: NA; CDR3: CASSLAGQGTEAFF; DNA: TGCGCCAGCAGCTTGGCCGGGCAGGGGACTGAAGCTTTCTTT
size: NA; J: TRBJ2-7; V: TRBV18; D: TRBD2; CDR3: CASRTGGSSYEQYF; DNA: TGTGCCAGCCGCACCGGCGGGAGCTCCTACGAGCAGTACTTC
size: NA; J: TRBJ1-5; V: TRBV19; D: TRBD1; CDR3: CASSDRGDQPQHF; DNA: TGTGCCAGTTCGGACAGGGGGGATCAGCCCCAGCATTTT
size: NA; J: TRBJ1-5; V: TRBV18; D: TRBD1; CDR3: CASSGDRAQPQHF; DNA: TGTGCCAGCTCAGGGGACAGGGCTCAGCCCCAGCATTTT
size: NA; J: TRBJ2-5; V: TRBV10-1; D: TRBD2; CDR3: CASGPGGGKETQYF; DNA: TGCGCCAGCGGCCCGGGGGGTGGCAAAGAGACCCAGTACTTC
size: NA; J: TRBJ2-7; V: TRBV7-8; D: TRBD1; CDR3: CASSLGQGAYEQYF; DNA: TGTGCCAGCAGCTTGGGACAGGGAGCCTACGAGCAGTACTTC
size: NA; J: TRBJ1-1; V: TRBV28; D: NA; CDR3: CASSYHQNTEAFF; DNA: TGTGCCAGCAGTTATCATCAAAACACTGAAGCTTTCTTT
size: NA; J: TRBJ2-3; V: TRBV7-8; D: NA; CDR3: CASSWSSSDTQYF; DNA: TGTGCCAGCAGCTGGAGCTCGTCAGATACGCAGTATTTT
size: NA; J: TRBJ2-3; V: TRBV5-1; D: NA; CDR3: CASSLDSVSTDTQYF; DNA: TGCGCCAGCAGCTTGGATTCAGTGAGCACAGATACGCAGTATTTT
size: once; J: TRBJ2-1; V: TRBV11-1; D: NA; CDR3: CASSPGAGNEQFF; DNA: TGTGCCAGCAGCCCCGGGGCGGGAAATGAGCAGTTCTTC
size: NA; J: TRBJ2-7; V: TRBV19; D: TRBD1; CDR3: CASRAPGQGYEQYF; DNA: TGTGCCAGTCGAGCCCCGGGACAGGGCTACGAGCAGTACTTC
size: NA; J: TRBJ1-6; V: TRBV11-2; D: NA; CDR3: CASSERQSRAYNSPLHF; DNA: TGTGCCAGCAGCGAGCGACAGTCACGGGCCTATAATTCACCCCTCCACTTT
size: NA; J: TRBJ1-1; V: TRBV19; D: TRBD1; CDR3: CASSETGRPEAFF; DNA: TGTGCCAGTAGTGAGACAGGGCGGCCTGAAGCTTTCTTT
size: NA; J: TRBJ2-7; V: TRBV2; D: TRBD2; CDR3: CASPRSPSGLAGGYEQYF; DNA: TGTGCCAGCCCTAGGTCCCCTTCGGGACTAGCGGGGGGCTACGAGCAGTACTTC
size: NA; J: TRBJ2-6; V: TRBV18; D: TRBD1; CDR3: CASSPSGTGTGANVLTF; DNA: TGTGCCAGCTCACCTTCCGGGACAGGGACTGGGGCCAACGTCCTGACTTTC
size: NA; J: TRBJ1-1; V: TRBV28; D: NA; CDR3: CASSFNREAFF; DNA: TGTGCCAGCAGTTTTAACAGGGAAGCTTTCTTT
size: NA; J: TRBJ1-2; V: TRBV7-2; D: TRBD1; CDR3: CASSLHRGPRDGYTF; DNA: TGTGCCAGCAGCCTCCACAGGGGCCCTCGCGATGGCTACACCTTC
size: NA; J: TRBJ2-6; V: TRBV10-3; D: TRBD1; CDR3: CAISDIGTGSSGANVLTF; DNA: TGTGCCATCAGTGATATCGGGACAGGGTCTTCTGGGGCCAACGTCCTGACTTTC
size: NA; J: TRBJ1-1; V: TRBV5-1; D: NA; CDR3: CASSDGGDSQAFF; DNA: TGCGCCAGCAGCGATGGGGGGGATTCACAAGCTTTCTTT
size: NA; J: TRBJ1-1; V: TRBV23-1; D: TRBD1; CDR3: CASSQWTGGNTEAFF; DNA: TGCGCCAGCAGTCAATGGACAGGGGGGAACACTGAAGCTTTCTTT
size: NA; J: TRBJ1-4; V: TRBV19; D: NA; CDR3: CASRFDGATNEKLFF; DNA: TGTGCCAGTAGATTCGACGGAGCAACTAATGAAAAACTGTTTTTT
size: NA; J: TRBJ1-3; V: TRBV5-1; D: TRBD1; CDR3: CASSLVQGMSGNTIYF; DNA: TGCGCCAGCAGCTTGGTACAGGGGATGTCTGGAAACACCATATATTTT
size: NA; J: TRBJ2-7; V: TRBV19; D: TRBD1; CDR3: CASSIDPSGGYEQYF; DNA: TGTGCCAGTAGTATAGATCCCTCAGGGGGCTACGAGCAGTACTTC
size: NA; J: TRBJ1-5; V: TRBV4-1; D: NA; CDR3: CASSHPQQGQPQHF; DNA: TGCGCCAGCAGCCATCCACAACAGGGCCAGCCCCAGCATTTT
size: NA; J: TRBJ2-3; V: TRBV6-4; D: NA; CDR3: CASSRQSTDTQYF; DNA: TGTGCCAGCAGCCGACAGAGCACAGATACGCAGTATTTT
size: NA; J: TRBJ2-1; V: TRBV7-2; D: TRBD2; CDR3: CASSLVVAGGPYNEQFF; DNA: TGTGCCAGCAGCTTAGTGGTAGCGGGGGGACCCTACAATGAGCAGTTCTTC
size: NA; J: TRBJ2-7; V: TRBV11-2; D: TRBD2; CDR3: CASSSIDSGLEQYF; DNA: TGTGCCAGCAGCTCCATCGATAGCGGGCTCGAGCAGTACTTC
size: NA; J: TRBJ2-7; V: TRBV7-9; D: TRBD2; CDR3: CASPPPGLAGSYEQYF; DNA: TGTGCCAGCCCCCCGCCTGGACTAGCGGGTTCCTACGAGCAGTACTTC
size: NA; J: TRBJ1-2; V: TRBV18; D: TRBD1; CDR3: CASSPTAGTDSKYTF; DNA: TGTGCCAGCTCACCCACGGCCGGGACAGATTCTAAATACACCTTC
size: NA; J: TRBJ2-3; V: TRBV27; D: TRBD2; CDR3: CASSFGLAGGSGTQYF; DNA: TGTGCCAGCAGTTTCGGACTAGCGGGGGGGTCGGGTACGCAGTATTTT
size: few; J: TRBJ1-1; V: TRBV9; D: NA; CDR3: CASSADGGLTEAFF; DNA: TGTGCCAGCAGCGCTGACGGGGGGCTCACTGAAGCTTTCTTT
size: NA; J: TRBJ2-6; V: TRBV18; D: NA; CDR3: CASSPYSGANVLTF; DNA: TGTGCCAGCTCACCGTACTCTGGGGCCAACGTCCTGACTTTC
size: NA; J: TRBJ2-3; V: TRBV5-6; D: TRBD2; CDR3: CASSLEGLAGPDTQYF; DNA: TGTGCCAGCAGCTTGGAGGGACTAGCGGGCCCAGATACGCAGTATTTT
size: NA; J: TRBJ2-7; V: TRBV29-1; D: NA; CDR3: CSVTGRGEQYF; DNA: TGCAGCGTTACAGGAAGGGGCGAGCAGTACTTC
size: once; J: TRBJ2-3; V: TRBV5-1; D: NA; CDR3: CASSFLGSDTQYF; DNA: TGCGCCAGCAGCTTCCTAGGTTCCGATACGCAGTATTTT
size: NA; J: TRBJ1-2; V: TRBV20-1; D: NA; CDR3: CSAGTDGYTF; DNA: TGCAGTGCTGGGACTGATGGCTACACCTTC
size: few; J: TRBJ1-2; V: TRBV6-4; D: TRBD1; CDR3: CASSDPGQGAECGVNYGYTF; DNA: TGTGCCAGCAGTGACCCGGGACAGGGGGCAGAGTGTGGGGTCAACTATGGCTACACCTTC
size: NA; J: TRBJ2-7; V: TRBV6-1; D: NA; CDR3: CASSALRGLSSYEQYF; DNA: TGTGCCAGCAGTGCCCTTAGGGGCTTGAGCTCCTACGAGCAGTACTTC
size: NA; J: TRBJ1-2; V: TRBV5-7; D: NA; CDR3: CASSPKTANTF; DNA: TGTGCCAGCAGCCCTAAAACTGCCAACACCTTC
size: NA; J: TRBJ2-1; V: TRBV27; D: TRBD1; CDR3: CASSVQTGDNEQFF; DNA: TGTGCCAGCAGTGTGCAGACAGGGGACAATGAGCAGTTCTTC
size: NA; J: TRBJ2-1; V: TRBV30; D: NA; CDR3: CAWSVAQFGPYNEQFF; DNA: TGTGCCTGGAGTGTGGCTCAGTTTGGGCCCTACAATGAGCAGTTCTTC
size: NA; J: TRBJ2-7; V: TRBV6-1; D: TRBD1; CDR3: CASSDRRATGLFDF; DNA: TGTGCCAGCAGTGACCGCCGGGCGACAGGGTTGTTTGACTTC
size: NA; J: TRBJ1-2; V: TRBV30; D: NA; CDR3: CAWTQGSAGYTF; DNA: TGTGCCTGGACTCAGGGGTCTGCTGGCTACACCTTC
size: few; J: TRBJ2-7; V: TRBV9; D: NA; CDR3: CARVGGRMYEQYF; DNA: TGTGCCAGGGTGGGGGGTCGTATGTACGAGCAGTACTTC
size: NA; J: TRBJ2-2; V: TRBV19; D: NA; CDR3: CASSGRGDTGELFF; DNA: TGTGCCAGTAGCGGGAGAGGGGACACCGGGGAGCTGTTTTTT
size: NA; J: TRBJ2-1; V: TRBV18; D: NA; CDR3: CASSPGLYNEQFF; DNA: TGTGCCAGCTCACCAGGCCTTTACAATGAGCAGTTCTTC
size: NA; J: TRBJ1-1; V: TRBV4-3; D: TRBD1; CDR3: CASSQDRGITEAFF; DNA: TGCGCCAGCAGCCAGGACAGGGGGATAACTGAAGCTTTCTTT
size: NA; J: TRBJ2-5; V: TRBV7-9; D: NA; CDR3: CASSPQIPSGEETQYF; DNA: TGTGCCAGCAGCCCTCAGATCCCGAGCGGAGAAGAGACCCAGTACTTC